Given below is one T cell receptor beta chain in context. This sample is drawn from a study of T cell responses to AZD1222 COVID-19 vaccine. Trimming removed 7 bases at V and 0 bases at J, with 10 bases between. Germline V gene data show CDR1 as SGHAT and CDR2 as FQNNGV. The CDR3 consists of 13 residues. Sequenced by immunoSEQ multiplex PCR; TCRdb stores in-frame clones only, minus some. Of 120,000 or so clones in the sample, about 89% are singletons; the top ten hold less than 8.5%. The V call is TRBV11-2, the J call TRBJ2-7; a weak D match, TRBD1 (5 bases). This TCR was sampled from an adult who received the AZD1222 COVID-19 vaccine. The specimen was peripheral blood, collected 28 days after the second AZD1222 dose. In nucleotides, the CDR3 is TGTGCCAGCAACATAGGGGTCTCCTACGAGCAGTACTTC. Residues: CASNIGVSYEQYF.